The 9 T cell receptor beta chains in this list originate from one sample, sequenced in a study of chemoradiotherapy in HPV16-positive cancers. The table came from immunoSEQ multiplex PCR; TCRdb's copy has only in-frame clones and leaves some out. The data contain approximately 11,000 clones, 60% to 85% of them singletons. The sample was gathered from a patient who underwent chemoradiotherapy. The receptors here all came from a human donor with HPV-associated anogenital cancer.

The chain employs TRBV28 and TRBJ2-3, with 7 bases matching TRBD2. V lost 2 bases to trimming and J lost 2 bases; unmatched junction nucleotides: 1. The CDR3 has 14 residues. CDR1 and CDR2 (germline): MDHEN, SYDVKM. The CDR3: CASSLAGDTDTQYF. CDR3 DNA: TGTGCCAGCAGTTTAGCGGGAGACACAGATACGCAGTATTTT.

This rearrangement joins TRBV30 to TRBJ2-7; 12 bases agree with TRBD2. The germline gives CDR1 GTSNPN, CDR2 SVGIG (reference sequence). Losses at the gene ends were 4 bases for V and 4 bases for J; bases not matched to a gene: 8. This CDR3 has 15 amino acids. CDR3 in DNA: TGTGCCTGGAAAAGCCTAGCGGGAGGGCCGTACGAGCAGTACTTC. Amino acid sequence: CAWKSLAGGPYEQYF.

This chain uses TRBV7-9 with TRBJ2-7; TRBD1 matches 7 bases. CDR3 size: 15 residues. With 1 base clipped from V and 5 bases from J, the junction kept 8 bases outside the gene matches. The germline CDR1 and CDR2 sequences are SEHNR and FQNEAQ (reference sequence). The CDR3 DNA follows: TGTGCCAGCAGCTTAGGGTCAACAGGGGCCAACGAGCAGTACTTC. Translated, it gives CASSLGSTGANEQYF.

V gene TRBV6-5 combines with J gene TRBJ2-7; 7 nucleotides align to TRBD1. Germline V CDR1 and CDR2: MNHEY, SVGAGI. The CDR3 is 14 residues long. V trimming: 6 bases; J trimming: 4 bases; junction bases outside the gene matches: 9. The CDR3 DNA reads TGTGCCAGCAGACAAACCGGGACAGTTTACGAGCAGTACTTC. Protein: CASRQTGTVYEQYF.

The gene calls are TRBV19 and TRBJ1-1; tentative D call: TRBD1 (6 bases). Germline-derived CDR1 and CDR2 are LNHDA and SQIVND (reference sequence). V was shortened by 4 bases and J by 7 bases, with 16 bases between the two germline ends. The length of the CDR3 is 14 residues. The CDR3 here is CASSTDRTDVEAFF. The DNA for the CDR3 is TGTGCCAGTAGTACTGACAGGACCGATGTTGAAGCTTTCTTT.

The chain carries TRBV27 and TRBJ2-7; D not resolved. Trimming shortened V by 4 bases and J by 2 bases, and 12 bases separated the two germline ends. This CDR3 is 14 amino acids long. CDR1 and CDR2 (germline): MNHEY, SMNVEV (reference sequence). CDR3 amino acids: CASSSPDSTYEQYF. Written as DNA, the CDR3 is TGTGCCAGCAGTTCCCCGGATTCTACCTACGAGCAGTACTTC.

This chain links TRBV19 with TRBJ1-1; D unclear. Germline values: CDR1 LNHDA, CDR2 SQIVND (reference sequence). Trimming removed 4 bases from V and 7 bases from J, with 19 bases in between. The CDR3 has 15 residues. CDR3 loop: CASSTQPGYHNEAFF. CDR3 nucleotides: TGTGCCAGTAGTACGCAACCGGGATACCATAATGAAGCTTTCTTT.

The chain links TRBV5-8 to TRBJ2-6; D call uncertain. The length of the CDR3 is 15 residues. The germline V gene has CDR1 SGHTS and CDR2 YDEGEE. V was trimmed by 0 bases and J by 2 bases, leaving 6 bases between them. The CDR3 sequence is CASSLGGPGANVLTF. The CDR3 nucleotides are TGTGCCAGCAGCTTGGGTGGGCCTGGGGCCAACGTCCTGACTTTC.

This chain uses TRBV5-1 with TRBJ1-1, with D possibly matching TRBD1 (5 bases). CDR1 SGHRS and CDR2 YFSETQ come from the germline V gene. This CDR3 contains 12 residues. The V end was cut by 2 bases, the J end by 5 bases, with 7 bases between. In DNA, the CDR3 is TGCGCCAGCAGCTTAGGGGCTACTGAAGCTTTCTTT. This translates into CASSLGATEAFF. The full variable domain, its missing parts supplied by reference TRBV5-1 and TRBJ1-1, is KAGVTQTPRYLIKTRGQQVTLSCSPISGHRSVSWYQQTPGQGLQFLFEYFSETQRNKGNFPGRFSGRQFSNSRSEMNVSTLELGDSALYLCASSLGATEAFFGQGTRLTVV.